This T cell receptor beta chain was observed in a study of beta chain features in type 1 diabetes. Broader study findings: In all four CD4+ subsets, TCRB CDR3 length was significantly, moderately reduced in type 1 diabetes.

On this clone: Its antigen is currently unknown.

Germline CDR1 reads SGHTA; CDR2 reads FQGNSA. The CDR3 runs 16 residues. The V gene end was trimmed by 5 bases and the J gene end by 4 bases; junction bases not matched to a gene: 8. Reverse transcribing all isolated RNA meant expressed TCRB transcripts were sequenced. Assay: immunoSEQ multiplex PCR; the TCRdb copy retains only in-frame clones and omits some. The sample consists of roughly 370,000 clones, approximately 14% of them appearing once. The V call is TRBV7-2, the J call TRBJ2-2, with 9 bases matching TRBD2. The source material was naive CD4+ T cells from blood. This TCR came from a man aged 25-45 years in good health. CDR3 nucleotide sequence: TGTGCCAGCAGCCCTCGAGCGGGGGGAAGCACCGGGGAGCTGTTTTTT. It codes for CASSPRAGGSTGELFF.